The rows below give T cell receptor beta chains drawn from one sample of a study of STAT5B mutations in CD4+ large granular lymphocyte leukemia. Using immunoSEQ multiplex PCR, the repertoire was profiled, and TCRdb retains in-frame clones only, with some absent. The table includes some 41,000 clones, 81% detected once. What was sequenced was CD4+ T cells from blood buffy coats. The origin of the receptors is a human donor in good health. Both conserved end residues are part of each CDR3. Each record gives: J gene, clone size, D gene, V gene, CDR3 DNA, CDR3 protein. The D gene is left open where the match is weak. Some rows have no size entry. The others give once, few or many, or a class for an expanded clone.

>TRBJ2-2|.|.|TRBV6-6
TGTGCCAGCAGTGAGACAGGTGACGGGGAGCTGTTTTTT
CASSETGDGELFF
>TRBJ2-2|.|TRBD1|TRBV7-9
TGTGCCAGCAGCTCAGGTCAGGGGGCAAACACCGGGGAGCTGTTTTTT
CASSSGQGANTGELFF
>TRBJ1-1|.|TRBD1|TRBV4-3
TGCGCCAGCAGCCATACCGCTGCTCCCGGGACAGGGTCTCTAGAAGCTTTCTTT
CASSHTAAPGTGSLEAFF
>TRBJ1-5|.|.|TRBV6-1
TGTGCCAGCAGTGACCAGGTATATAGCAATCAGCCCCAGCATTTT
CASSDQVYSNQPQHF
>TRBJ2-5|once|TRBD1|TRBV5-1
TGCGCCAGCAGCCATGGACAGGGGGCCGAGACCCAGTACTTC
CASSHGQGAETQYF
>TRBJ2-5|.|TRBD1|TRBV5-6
TGTGCCAGCAGCTTGAGGACAGGGGTCGGTTTGGGAGAGACCCAGTACTTC
CASSLRTGVGLGETQYF
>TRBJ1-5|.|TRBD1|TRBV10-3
TGTGCCATCAGAGGACAGGGGTATTTTCAGCCCCAGCATTTT
CAIRGQGYFQPQHF
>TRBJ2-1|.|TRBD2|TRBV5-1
TGCGCCAGCAGCTTGGAGGTAGCGGGGGGCCTCCTAGAGCAGTTCTTC
CASSLEVAGGLLEQFF
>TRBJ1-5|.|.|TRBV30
TGTGCCTGGAGTGTACATAGGGAGGGTCAGCCCCAGCATTTT
CAWSVHREGQPQHF
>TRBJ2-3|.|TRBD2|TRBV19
TGTGCCAGTAGTTTTGGACTAGCGGGAGGGGAGAATACGCAGTATTTT
CASSFGLAGGENTQYF
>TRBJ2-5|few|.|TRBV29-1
TGCAGCGTTGACAGGGGAGGCGAGACCCAGTACTTC
CSVDRGGETQYF
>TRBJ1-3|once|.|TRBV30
TGTGCCTGGAGTCATGGCTCTGGAAACACCATATATTTT
CAWSHGSGNTIYF
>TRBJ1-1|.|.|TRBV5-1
TGCGCCAGCAGCTTGGCCGTGAACACTGAAGCTTTCTTT
CASSLAVNTEAFF
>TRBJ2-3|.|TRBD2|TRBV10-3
TGTGCCATCAGCTCGGGACTAGCGGGAAGCACAGATACGCAGTATTTT
CAISSGLAGSTDTQYF
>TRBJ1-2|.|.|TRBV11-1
TGTGCCAGCAGCTGGACGGGGAACTATGGCTACACCTTC
CASSWTGNYGYTF
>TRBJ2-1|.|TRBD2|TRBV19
TGTGCCAGTAGTATAGATCTAGGAGCGGGAGGAATGGTCTTC
CASSIDLGAGGMVF
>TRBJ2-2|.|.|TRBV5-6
TGTGCCAGCAGCTTACCAGGAAACACCGGGGAGCTGTTTTTT
CASSLPGNTGELFF
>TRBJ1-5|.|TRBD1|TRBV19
TGTGCCAGTAGTACCGACAGGGGCGGGCAGCCCCAGCATTTT
CASSTDRGGQPQHF
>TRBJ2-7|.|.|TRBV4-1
TGCGCCAGCAGCCACAAATTGAACTTCACCAGCGGACCCCAAAAGCAGTACTTC
CASSHKLNFTSGPQKQYF
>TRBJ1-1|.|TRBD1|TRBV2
TGTGCCAGCAGTACCCCGGGACAGGGGGCGGATGCTTTCTTT
CASSTPGQGADAFF
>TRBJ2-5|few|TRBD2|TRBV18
TGTGCCAGCCAGAAGGGGAGGGCAGAGACCCAGTACTTC
CASQKGRAETQYF
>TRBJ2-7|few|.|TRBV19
TGTGCCAGTAGTATAGGAGGCAGAGACTACGAGCAGTACTTC
CASSIGGRDYEQYF
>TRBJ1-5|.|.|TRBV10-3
TGTGCCATCAGTGAGTCGACGGGGTCCAATCAGCCCCAGCATTTT
CAISESTGSNQPQHF
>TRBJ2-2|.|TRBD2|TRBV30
TGTGCCTGGAGTGACGGCGGGAGGCACACCGGGGAGCTGTTTTTT
CAWSDGGRHTGELFF
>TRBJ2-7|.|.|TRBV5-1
TGCGCCAGCAGCTTGAGGCAGGGGTACGAGCAGTACTTC
CASSLRQGYEQYF
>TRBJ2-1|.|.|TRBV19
TGTGCCAGTAGTATTCAGGGGTTAGGTGAGCAGTTCTTC
CASSIQGLGEQFF
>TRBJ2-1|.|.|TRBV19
TGTGCCAGTAGTATCCGAGGCGAGCAGTTCTTC
CASSIRGEQFF
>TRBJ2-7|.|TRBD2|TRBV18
TGTGCCAGCTCCCCCGGGACTAGCGGGAACTCCTACGAGCAGTACTTC
CASSPGTSGNSYEQYF
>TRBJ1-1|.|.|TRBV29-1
TGCAGCGTGGGTGGAGGGGGTAAAACTGAAGCTTTCTTT
CSVGGGGKTEAFF
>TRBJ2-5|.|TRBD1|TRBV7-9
TGTGCCAGCAGCTTTTTCCTGGGACAGCAAGAGACCCAGTACTTC
CASSFFLGQQETQYF
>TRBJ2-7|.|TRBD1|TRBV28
TGTGCCAGCAGTGGCACAGGGGGCAACTCCTACGAGCAGTACTTC
CASSGTGGNSYEQYF
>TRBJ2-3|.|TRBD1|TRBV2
TGTGCCAGCAGTCCCGACAGGGCCAGCACAGATACGCAGTATTTT
CASSPDRASTDTQYF
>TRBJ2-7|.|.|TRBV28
TGTGCCAGCAGAGACGGGACGGTGAGAGATCAGTACTTC
CASRDGTVRDQYF
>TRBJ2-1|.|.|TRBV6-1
TGTGCCAGCAGTAGACTTTACAATGAGCAGTTCTTC
CASSRLYNEQFF
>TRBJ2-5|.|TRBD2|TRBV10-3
TGTGCCATCAGTGGGACTAGCGGGGGGTACCAAGAGACCCAGTACTTC
CAISGTSGGYQETQYF
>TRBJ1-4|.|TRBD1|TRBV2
TGTGCCAGCAGTACACAACAGGGGATTAATGAAAAACTGTTTTTT
CASSTQQGINEKLFF
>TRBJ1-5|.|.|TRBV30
TGTGCCTGGAGTATGGATAGCAATCAGCCCCAGCATTTT
CAWSMDSNQPQHF
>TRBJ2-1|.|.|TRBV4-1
TGCGCCAGCAGCCTCCACATAGGGGGGTTAGGCAATGAGCAGTTCTTC
CASSLHIGGLGNEQFF
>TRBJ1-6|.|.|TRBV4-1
TGCGCCAGCAGCCAAGATCCTACTTCACCCCTCCACTTT
CASSQDPTSPLHF
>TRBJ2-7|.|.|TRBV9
TGTGCCAGCAGCGTTGACGACTCCTACGAGCAGTACTTC
CASSVDDSYEQYF
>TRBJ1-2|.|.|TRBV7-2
TGTGCCAGCAGCTTACAGGCGACCTATGGCTACACCTTC
CASSLQATYGYTF
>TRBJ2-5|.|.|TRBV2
TGTGCCAGCAGTGAACGAGGGGCAATTCAAGAGACCCAGTACTTC
CASSERGAIQETQYF
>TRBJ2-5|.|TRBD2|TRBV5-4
TGTGCCAGCAGCTTGGTAGCGGGGTTGAGTGAGACCCAGTACTTC
CASSLVAGLSETQYF
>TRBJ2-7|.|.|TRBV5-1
TGCGCCAGCAGTAAAGGGCCCTACGAGCAGTACTTC
CASSKGPYEQYF
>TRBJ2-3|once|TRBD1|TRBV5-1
TGCGCCAGCAGCTTGGTGGGACAGCCATCAGATACGCAGTATTTT
CASSLVGQPSDTQYF
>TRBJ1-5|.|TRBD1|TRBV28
TGTGCCAGCAGTCCAGGGGGCCCCGATCAGCCCCAGCATTTT
CASSPGGPDQPQHF
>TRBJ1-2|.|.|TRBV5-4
TGTGCCAGCAGCGGACGGGAGAGTGATGGCTACACCTTC
CASSGRESDGYTF
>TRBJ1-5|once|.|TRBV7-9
TGTGCCAGCAGCTTAGAGGTAGCGGCAGGGGATCAGCCCCAGCATTTT
CASSLEVAAGDQPQHF
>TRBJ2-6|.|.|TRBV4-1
TGCGCCAGCAGCCGGACACTGGTCTCTGGGGCCAACGTCCTGACTTTC
CASSRTLVSGANVLTF
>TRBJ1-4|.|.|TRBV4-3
TGCGCCAGCAGCCAAGGGGGGTATAATGAAAAACTGTTTTTT
CASSQGGYNEKLFF
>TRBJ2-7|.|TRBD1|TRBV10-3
TGTGCCACCGGACAGGGGCAGGGGGAGCAGTACTTC
CATGQGQGEQYF
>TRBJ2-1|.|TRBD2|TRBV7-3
TGTGCCAGCAGCTTTAATATTGGGACTAGCAATGAGCAGTTCTTC
CASSFNIGTSNEQFF